The 30 T cell receptor beta chains reported below all come from one sample, sequenced in a study of memory CD4+ T cells and cytomegalovirus serostatus. The repertoire was sequenced with immunoSEQ multiplex PCR; TCRdb's copy has only in-frame clones and lacks some. The sample lists around 53,000 clones, around four fifths occurring once. Single viable CD3+CD4+CD8-CD45RO+ cells were sorted as the memory CD4+ T cells. Sequenced input: memory CD4+ T cells from blood. These receptors all come from an adult in good health and CMV-seropositive.

This clone was observed a handful of times. This CDR3 reads CATRLFGQPQHF. In DNA, the CDR3 is TGTGCCACACGACTGTTTGGGCAGCCCCAGCATTTT. J is TRBJ1-5 and V is TRBV15; D ambiguous. CDR1 is LNHNV, CDR2 YYDKDF, per germline (reference sequence). V dropped 9 bases and J dropped 7 bases, with 13 bases sitting between them. This CDR3 is 12 amino acids long.

This chain uses TRBV11-2 with TRBJ2-7; 7 positions agree with TRBD1. The CDR3 consists of 16 residues. CDR1 and CDR2 from the germline V gene are SGHAT and FQNNGV. V trimming: 5 bases; J trimming: 2 bases; junction bases outside the gene matches: 12. The CDR3 nucleotides are TGTGCCAGCAGCCCGTTGAACCGACAGGGAACCTACGAGCAGTACTTC. It specifies CASSPLNRQGTYEQYF.

This chain links TRBV2 with TRBJ1-2; 7 positions match TRBD1. Germline V gives CDR1 SNHLY, CDR2 FYNNEI. The CDR3 consists of 14 residues. The J segment lost 1 base and the V segment lost 6 bases, leaving 5 bases of the junction unmatched. In DNA form, the CDR3 reads TGTGCCAGCAGGGGGGACAGTGTTAACTATGGCTACACCTTC. Translated, it gives CASRGDSVNYGYTF.

The V gene is TRBV19, the J gene TRBJ1-1; possibly TRBD1 for D (5 bases). The CDR3 is 15 residues long. V shed 0 bases and J shed 4 bases, with 12 bases lying between them. From germline, CDR1 is LNHDA and CDR2 SQIVND (reference sequence). CDR3 sequence: CASSIDLSRGTEAFF. CDR3 nucleotide sequence: TGTGCCAGTAGTATAGATCTGTCTAGGGGCACTGAAGCTTTCTTT.

The CDR3 loop is CAWSVGNTGELFF. CDR3 nucleotides: TGTGCCTGGAGTGTAGGGAACACCGGGGAGCTGTTTTTT. The chain is built from TRBV30 and TRBJ2-2; no clear D. Trimming shortened V by 0 bases and J by 1 base, and 3 bases separated the two germline ends. The CDR3 extends over 13 amino acids. Germline V gene lookup returns CDR1 GTSNPN and CDR2 SVGIG (reference sequence).

In DNA form, the CDR3 reads TGTGCCTACGATGGTAGGGGAGTCACCGGGGAGCTGTTTTTT. Translation: CAYDGRGVTGELFF. The genes are TRBV30 and TRBJ2-2; D is tentatively TRBD1 or TRBD2 (5 bases each). V lost 7 bases to trimming and J lost 4 bases, with 16 bases between them. Germline CDR1 reads GTSNPN; CDR2 reads SVGIG (reference sequence). The CDR3 consists of 14 residues.

The gene calls are TRBV19 and TRBJ2-4; 7 bases are a match to TRBD1. This CDR3 contains 18 residues. Germline V gene sequence: CDR1 LNHDA, CDR2 SQIVND (reference sequence). Unmatched junction bases numbered 11, after V lost 0 bases and J lost 3 bases. CDR3 sequence: CASSIDPDRAVVKNIQYF. The CDR3 DNA sequence: TGTGCCAGTAGTATAGACCCCGACAGGGCTGTTGTCAAAAACATTCAGTACTTC.

The rearrangement links TRBV10-3 to TRBJ1-2; TRBD1 aligns across 9 bases. This CDR3 has 16 residues. The ends lost 6 bases at V and 5 bases at J; junction bases unmatched: 13. Germline V gives CDR1 ENHRY, CDR2 SYGVKD. The CDR3 reads CAIRKPQGASLYGYTF. In DNA, the CDR3 is TGTGCCATCAGAAAGCCACAGGGGGCGAGTTTATATGGCTACACCTTC.

V and J are TRBV6-6 and TRBJ1-1; D unresolved. This CDR3 is built from 13 residues. Germline assignment: CDR1 MNHNY and CDR2 SVGAGI (reference sequence). Between the trimmed V and J ends, which lost 4 bases and 2 bases, there was a span of 8 bases. This CDR3 reads CASSFTPNTEAFF. DNA for the CDR3: TGTGCCAGCAGTTTCACACCTAACACTGAAGCTTTCTTT.

V usage is TRBV5-4 and J usage is TRBJ2-7; no clear D gene. Trimming shortened V by 3 bases and J by 6 bases, and 13 bases separated the two germline ends. The CDR3 sequence is 13 residues long. Germline CDR1 and CDR2: SGHNT and YYREEE (reference sequence). CDR3 sequence reads: CASSWSDLSEQYF. The CDR3, as DNA: TGTGCCAGCAGCTGGTCCGATCTCAGCGAGCAGTACTTC.

This clone was picked up one time. This chain uses TRBV6-1 with TRBJ1-2, with D perhaps matching TRBD1 (6 bases). The V gene lost 0 bases and the J gene lost 8 bases, with 10 bases spanning the gap. The CDR3 consists of 13 residues. Germline V CDR1 and CDR2: MNHNS, SASEGT. CDR3 sequence (DNA): TGTGCCAGCAGTGAAGCGGGGGCGGGAGGCTACACCTTC. This translates into CASSEAGAGGYTF.

The V call is TRBV30, the J call TRBJ1-3; D is possibly TRBD1 (5 bases). Germline V gene data show CDR1 as GTSNPN and CDR2 as SVGIG (reference sequence). The CDR3 is 14 amino acids. V lost 0 bases to trimming and J lost 8 bases, with 14 bases between them. The CDR3 bases are TGTGCCTGGAGTGTACTCGGAGGCAGGGACACCATATATTTT. Translated, it gives CAWSVLGGRDTIYF.

V and J are TRBV7-2 and TRBJ1-1, with TRBD1 identical over 7 bases. The CDR3 length is 15 residues. The V gene's germline CDR1 is SGHTA and CDR2 FQGNSA. The J segment lost 4 bases and the V segment lost 4 bases, leaving 9 bases of the junction unmatched. CDR3 in DNA: TGTGCCAGCAGCTCCTCGACAGGGACCCTCACTGAAGCTTTCTTT. Amino acids: CASSSSTGTLTEAFF.

This chain links TRBV30 with TRBJ1-1; no definite D call. This CDR3 comprises 15 residues. In germline, CDR1 is GTSNPN, CDR2 SVGIG (reference sequence). The V end lost 2 bases, the J end lost 2 bases, and 15 bases lay between the germline ends. The DNA of the CDR3 is TGTGCCTGGAGTCGACTGGCAGTCGGTAACACTGAAGCTTTCTTT. Its protein is CAWSRLAVGNTEAFF. The full variable domain, with the rest looked up from reference TRBV30 and TRBJ1-1, is SQTIHQWPATLVQPVGSPLSLECTVEGTSNPNLYWYRQAAGRGLQLLFYSVGIGQISSEVPQNLSASRPQDRQFILSSKKLLLSDSGFYLCAWSRLAVGNTEAFFGQGTRLTVV.

The chain is built from TRBV10-3 and TRBJ1-6, with 8 positions matching TRBD1. This CDR3 spans 15 amino acids. V shed 3 bases, J shed 8 bases, and the junction held 6 bases outside the gene matches. Germline V gives CDR1 ENHRY, CDR2 SYGVKD. In DNA, the CDR3 is TGTGCCATCAGTGACGGACAGGGTAAGGATTCACCCCTCCACTTT. Its translation is CAISDGQGKDSPLHF.

CDR3 nucleotide sequence: TGTGCCAGCAGCTCCCTCCGGGGGCTAGAGACCCAGTACTTC. Its translation: CASSSLRGLETQYF. This chain joins TRBV7-2 and TRBJ2-5; D could derive from TRBD1 or TRBD2 (6 bases each). Germline-derived CDR1 and CDR2 are SGHTA and FQGNSA. There are 14 residues in the CDR3. The V end lost 4 bases, the J end lost 4 bases, and 13 bases lay between the germline ends.

In DNA form, the CDR3 reads TGTGCCAGCAGCGTAGGGCGGGACTCACCCCTCCACTTT. Protein: CASSVGRDSPLHF. J is TRBJ1-6 and V is TRBV9, with D perhaps matching TRBD1 (5 bases). The germline V gene has CDR1 SGDLS and CDR2 YYNGEE. V lost 0 bases to trimming and J lost 10 bases, with 8 bases between them. CDR3 length: 13 amino acids.

This chain joins TRBV6-4 and TRBJ1-4; no definite D call. V lost 0 bases and J lost 11, with 10 bases in between. Germline V gives CDR1 MRHNA, CDR2 SNTAGT. This CDR3 contains 13 residues. The chain's CDR3 is CASSDSPGRKLFF. The DNA for the CDR3 is TGTGCCAGCAGTGACTCCCCCGGCAGGAAACTGTTTTTT.

In this sample, this clone turned up once. The chain carries TRBV9 and TRBJ2-1; the D gene is possibly TRBD2 (6 bases). V was cut by 3 bases and J by 2 bases, with 12 bases left in between. The germline V gene encodes CDR1 SGDLS and CDR2 YYNGEE. This CDR3 has 15 amino acids. CDR3 DNA sequence: TGTGCCAGCAGCGGCCTAGCGAACGCCTACAATGAGCAGTTCTTC. Translation: CASSGLANAYNEQFF.

The chain has TRBV30 and TRBJ1-5; tentative D call: TRBD1 (6 bases). The V end lost 0 bases, the J end lost 5 bases, and 14 bases lay between the germline ends. Germline lookup yields CDR1 GTSNPN and CDR2 SVGIG (reference sequence). CDR3 length: 15 residues. CDR3 sequence reads: CAWSVPDRADQPQHF. The CDR3 nucleotides are TGTGCCTGGAGTGTACCGGACAGAGCGGATCAGCCCCAGCATTTT.

The chain couples TRBV7-2 to TRBJ1-6; TRBD1 matches 7 bases. Per the germline V gene, CDR1 is SGHTA and CDR2 is FQGNSA. This CDR3 is built from 15 residues. V shed 3 bases, J shed 8 bases, and the junction held 7 bases outside the gene matches. CDR3 loop: CASSLRTGLDSPLHF. For the CDR3, the DNA is TGTGCCAGCAGCTTGCGGACAGGCCTGGATTCACCCCTCCACTTT.

The V and J genes are TRBV9 and TRBJ2-7; perhaps D is TRBD1 or TRBD2 (5 bases each). Trimming left V 4 bases short and J 5 bases short, with 16 bases between. The CDR3 contains 14 residues. The germline V gene has CDR1 SGDLS and CDR2 YYNGEE. CDR3 amino acids: CASSPWGTLDEQYF. For the CDR3, the DNA is TGTGCCAGCAGCCCATGGGGGACCCTGGACGAGCAGTACTTC.

This clone was seen only a few times. J is TRBJ2-1 and V is TRBV11-2; no definite D call. The CDR3 extends over 13 amino acids. Trimming took 1 base from V and 5 from J, leaving 6 bases between them. Germline V gives CDR1 SGHAT, CDR2 FQNNGV. The CDR3 region has the DNA TGTGCCAGCAGCTTAGTGTGGGACAATGAGCAGTTCTTC. It codes for CASSLVWDNEQFF.

About this clone itself: The junction shows a germline mismatch at one end, possibly a read error. The chain carries TRBV7-7 and TRBJ2-1; D possibly corresponds to TRBD2 (6 bases). The CDR3 has 14 residues. Germline lookup yields CDR1 SSHAT and CDR2 FNYEAQ (reference sequence). CDR3 in amino acids: CASSLVASVNEQFF. DNA of the CDR3: TGTGCTAGCAGCTTAGTAGCTAGCGTCAATGAGCAGTTCTTC.

The chain recombines TRBV28 with TRBJ2-3, with D perhaps TRBD1 (6 bases). Trimming took 3 bases from V and 4 from J, leaving 14 bases between them. CDR1 is MDHEN, CDR2 SYDVKM, per germline. The length of the CDR3 is 15 residues. The CDR3 protein is CASSFVQGKADTQYF. CDR3 nucleotide sequence: TGTGCCAGCAGTTTCGTACAGGGCAAGGCAGATACGCAGTATTTT.

The CDR3: CAIPTGAVANEKLFF. CDR3 nucleotide sequence: TGTGCCATACCGACAGGGGCAGTCGCTAATGAAAAACTGTTTTTT. This chain uses TRBV10-3 with TRBJ1-4; 8 positions agree with TRBD1. Germline assignment: CDR1 ENHRY and CDR2 SYGVKD. The trim removed 9 bases at V and 3 bases at J, leaving 9 bases unmatched. The CDR3 has 15 amino acids.

The chain has TRBV30 and TRBJ1-5; the D gene is possibly TRBD1 (5 bases). CDR3 length equals 14 residues. Trimming stripped 2 bases from V and 0 bases from J, with 8 bases between. The germline V gene has CDR1 GTSNPN and CDR2 SVGIG (reference sequence). The DNA of the CDR3 is TGTGCCTGGAGTCCCGGGGGTAGCAATCAGCCCCAGCATTTT. Amino acids: CAWSPGGSNQPQHF.

This rearrangement joins TRBV30 to TRBJ1-4, with 10 bases fitting TRBD1. The CDR3 runs to 16 residues. Germline CDR1 GTSNPN, CDR2 SVGIG (reference sequence). Unmatched junction bases numbered 9, after V lost 1 base and J lost 7 bases. The CDR3 region has the DNA TGTGCCTGGAGTGCCGTAGACAGGGGGCGAGGTGAAAAACTGTTTTTT. Translated: CAWSAVDRGRGEKLFF.

The chain combines TRBV5-1 with TRBJ2-7; D might be TRBD1 (6 bases). Germline V gene sequence: CDR1 SGHRS, CDR2 YFSETQ. Between the trimmed V and J ends, which lost 1 base and 2 bases, there was a span of 22 bases. The CDR3 runs to 18 residues. The chain's CDR3 is CASSLFITGSGSAYEQYF. CDR3 bases: TGCGCCAGCAGCTTGTTCATCACAGGGAGCGGTTCGGCCTACGAGCAGTACTTC. The full variable domain, completed using reference TRBV5-1 and TRBJ2-7, is KAGVTQTPRYLIKTRGQQVTLSCSPISGHRSVSWYQQTPGQGLQFLFEYFSETQRNKGNFPGRFSGRQFSNSRSEMNVSTLELGDSALYLCASSLFITGSGSAYEQYFGPGTRLTVT.

This sequence joins TRBV2 and TRBJ1-5; 7 nucleotides match TRBD1. Germline values: CDR1 SNHLY, CDR2 FYNNEI. CDR3 size: 15 residues. With V trimmed by 5 bases and J by 5 bases, 9 bases remained unmatched. The CDR3 region is CASSQQGRGHQPQHF. The CDR3 nucleotides read TGTGCCAGCAGTCAACAGGGGAGGGGACATCAGCCCCAGCATTTT.